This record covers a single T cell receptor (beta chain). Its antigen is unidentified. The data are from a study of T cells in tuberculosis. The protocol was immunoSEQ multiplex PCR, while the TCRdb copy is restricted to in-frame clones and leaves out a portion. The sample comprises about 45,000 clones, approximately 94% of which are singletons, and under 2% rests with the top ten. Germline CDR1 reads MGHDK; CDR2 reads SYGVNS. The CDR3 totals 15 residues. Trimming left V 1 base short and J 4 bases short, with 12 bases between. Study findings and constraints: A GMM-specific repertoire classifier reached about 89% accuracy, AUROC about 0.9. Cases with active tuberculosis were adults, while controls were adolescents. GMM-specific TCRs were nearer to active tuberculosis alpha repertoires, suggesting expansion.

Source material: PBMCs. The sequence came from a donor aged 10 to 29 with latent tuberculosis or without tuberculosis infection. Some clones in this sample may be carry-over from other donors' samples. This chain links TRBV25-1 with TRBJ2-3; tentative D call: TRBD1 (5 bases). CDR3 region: CASSESQGRADTQYF. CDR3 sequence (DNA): TGTGCCAGCAGTGAATCGCAGGGTAGGGCAGATACGCAGTATTTT.